This T cell receptor (beta chain) emerged from a study of blood T cell repertoires in COVID-19. Looking at the study overall: Researchers got acute and convalescent COVID-19 samples from the United States, Italy and Spain. From T cells, B-cell-depleted T cells, or PBMCs came the material, which was cDNA or gDNA.

The CDR3 covers 20 residues. The germline CDR1 and CDR2 sequences are MDHEN and SYDVKM. J lost 0 bases, V lost 3 bases, and 17 bases had no gene match. Per the authors' pipeline: For nucleated cells, counts were estimated from reference gene primer amplification. Only in-frame clones appear in the TCRdb table, and some are missing; sequencing was by immunoSEQ multiplex PCR. V and J calls and clone size follow that table, whereas D and trimming were derived from the DNA. The sample has approximately 530,000 clones; approximately 88% are singletons. Enrolled during active infection, Seattle patients were then followed longitudinally.

Specimen: peripheral blood. The chain uses TRBV28 and TRBJ1-1; 9 bases fit TRBD1. The sequence was obtained from a woman between 50 and 59 years old with COVID-19, enrolled during active disease. For the CDR3, the DNA is TGTGCCAGCAGTTTCGGACAGGGGTACAGATTTTCGGGGGTGAACACTGAAGCTTTCTTT. Translation gives CASSFGQGYRFSGVNTEAFF.